Here is one TCR beta chain with its context. Measured with immunoSEQ multiplex PCR; TCRdb has only the in-frame clones, and not every one. The repertoire consists of roughly 120,000 clones, with approximately 80% occurring once and the leading ten covering 1.9%. This entry belongs to a study of blood T cell repertoires in COVID-19. Study context: PBMCs, B-cell-depleted T cells, or T cells provided the cDNA or gDNA that made up the material.

The J segment lost 4 bases and the V segment lost 8 bases, leaving 3 bases of the junction unmatched. The CDR3 is 13 residues long. The germline CDR1 and CDR2 sequences are SNHLY and FYNNEI. The clonotype comes from a man between 70 and 80 years old with acute or convalescent COVID-19. The sequenced sample consisted of peripheral blood. V and J are TRBV2 and TRBJ2-5; TRBD1 matches at 11 bases. CDR3 region: CASLGQGGETQYF. CDR3 DNA sequence: TGTGCCAGCTTGGGACAGGGGGGAGAGACCCAGTACTTC.